This TCR beta chain was sequenced for a study of control samples from healthy donors and cancer patients. This CDR3 has 14 residues. CDR1 is SGHRS, CDR2 YFSETQ, per germline. V lost 2 bases, J lost 12 bases, and 8 bases stayed unmatched. The table came from immunoSEQ multiplex PCR; TCRdb's copy has only in-frame clones and leaves some out. The table has 150,000 or so clones, 80% to 90% seen once; the top ten hold approximately 4.9%. This TCR was sampled from a woman in her twenties or thirties in good health. Material for sequencing was blood. The chain couples TRBV5-1 to TRBJ1-4, with 9 bases that match TRBD1. CDR3: CASSFGTGRDELFF. CDR3 nucleotides: TGCGCCAGCAGCTTCGGGACAGGGAGGGATGAACTGTTTTTT.